The next 3 T cell receptor beta chains were all read from a single sample in a study of cytomegalovirus exposure and HLA in healthy donors. The PCR had 60 Vbeta and 13 Jbeta primers. TCRdb keeps only in-frame clones here, not all; method: immunoSEQ multiplex PCR. The profile shows 100,000 to 150,000 clones, 65% to 90% of them singletons. Sequences were obtained from PBMCs. All receptors derive from a male donor in good health and CMV-seropositive.

This chain uses TRBV4-1 with TRBJ2-7, with 10 nucleotides matching TRBD2. The germline CDR1 and CDR2 sequences are MGHRA and YSYEKL. The J segment lost 5 bases and the V segment lost 4 bases, leaving 5 bases of the junction unmatched. The CDR3 runs to 14 residues. The CDR3 coding sequence is TGCGCCAGCAGCCCTCTAGCGGGAGCAGACGAGCAGTACTTC. It is translated as CASSPLAGADEQYF.

The chain recombines TRBV13 with TRBJ1-1; 7 bases are shared with TRBD1. Per germline, CDR1 PRHDT and CDR2 FYEKMQ (reference sequence). Trimming cost V 3 bases and J 6 bases; bases outside gene matches: 10. The CDR3 is made up of 15 amino acids. CDR3 sequence (DNA): TGTGCCAGCAGCTTTTCAGGGGGGTGGTTACCTGAAGCTTTCTTT. It yields the protein CASSFSGGWLPEAFF.

This chain uses TRBV7-9 with TRBJ1-5, with D hard to call. Germline V gene data show CDR1 as SEHNR and CDR2 as FQNEAQ (reference sequence). The ends were cut back, 3 bases at V and 3 bases at J, with 9 bases in the middle. This CDR3 has 14 residues. The CDR3 loop is CASSFSRSNQPQHF. In DNA form, the CDR3 reads TGTGCCAGCAGCTTCTCACGGTCCAATCAGCCCCAGCATTTT.